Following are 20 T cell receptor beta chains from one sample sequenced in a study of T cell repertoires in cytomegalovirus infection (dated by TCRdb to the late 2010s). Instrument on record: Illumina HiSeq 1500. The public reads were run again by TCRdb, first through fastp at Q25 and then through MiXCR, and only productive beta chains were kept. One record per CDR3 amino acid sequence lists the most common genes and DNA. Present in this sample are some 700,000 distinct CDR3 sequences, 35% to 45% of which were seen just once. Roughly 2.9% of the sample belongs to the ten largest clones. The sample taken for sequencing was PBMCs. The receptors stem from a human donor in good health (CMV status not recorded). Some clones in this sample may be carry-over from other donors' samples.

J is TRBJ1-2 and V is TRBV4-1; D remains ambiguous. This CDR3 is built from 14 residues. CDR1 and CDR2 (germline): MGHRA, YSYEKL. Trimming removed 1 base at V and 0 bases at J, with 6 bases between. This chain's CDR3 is CASSQGVSNYGYTF. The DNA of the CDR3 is TGCGCCAGCAGCCAAGGCGTCTCTAACTATGGCTACACCTTC.

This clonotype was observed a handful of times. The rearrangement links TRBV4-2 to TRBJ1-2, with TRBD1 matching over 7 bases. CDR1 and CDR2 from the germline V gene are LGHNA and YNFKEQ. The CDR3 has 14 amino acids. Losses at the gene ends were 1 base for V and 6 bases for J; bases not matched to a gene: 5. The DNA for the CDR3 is TGTGCCAGCAGCCAAGGGGACAGTATTCATGGCTACACCTTC. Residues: CASSQGDSIHGYTF.

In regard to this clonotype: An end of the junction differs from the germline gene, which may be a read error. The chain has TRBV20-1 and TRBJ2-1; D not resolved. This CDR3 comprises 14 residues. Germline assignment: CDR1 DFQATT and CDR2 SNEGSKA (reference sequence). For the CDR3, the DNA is TGCAGTGCTAGGGAACGGAGCTCCTACAAGGAGCAGTTCTTC. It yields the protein CSARERSSYKEQFF.

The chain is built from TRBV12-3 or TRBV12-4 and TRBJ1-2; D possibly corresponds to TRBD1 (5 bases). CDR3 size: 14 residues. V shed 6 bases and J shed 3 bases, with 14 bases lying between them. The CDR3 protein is CASSSLGDDYGYTF. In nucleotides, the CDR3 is TGTGCCAGCAGCTCTCTGGGGGACGACTATGGCTACACCTTC.

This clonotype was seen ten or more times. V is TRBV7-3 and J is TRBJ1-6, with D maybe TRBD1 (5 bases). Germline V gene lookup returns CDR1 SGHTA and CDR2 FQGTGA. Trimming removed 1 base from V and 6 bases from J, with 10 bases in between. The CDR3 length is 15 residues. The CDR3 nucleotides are TGTGCCAGCAGCTTAAACGACAGTCCTAATTCACCCCTCCACTTT. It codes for CASSLNDSPNSPLHF.

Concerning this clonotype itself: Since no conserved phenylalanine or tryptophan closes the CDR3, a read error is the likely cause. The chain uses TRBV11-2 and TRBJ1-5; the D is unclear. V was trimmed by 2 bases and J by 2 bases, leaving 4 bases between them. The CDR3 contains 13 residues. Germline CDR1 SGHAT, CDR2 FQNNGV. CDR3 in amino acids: CASSLNRNQPQHC. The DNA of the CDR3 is TGTGCCAGCAGCTTAAACCGCAATCAGCCCCAGCATTGT.

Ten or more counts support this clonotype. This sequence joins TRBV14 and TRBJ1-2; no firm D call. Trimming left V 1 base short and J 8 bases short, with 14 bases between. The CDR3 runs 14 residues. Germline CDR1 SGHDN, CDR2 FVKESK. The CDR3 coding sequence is TGTGCCAGCAGCCAAGCGGCCGGAGCCGAGGGCTACACCTTC. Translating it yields CASSQAAGAEGYTF.

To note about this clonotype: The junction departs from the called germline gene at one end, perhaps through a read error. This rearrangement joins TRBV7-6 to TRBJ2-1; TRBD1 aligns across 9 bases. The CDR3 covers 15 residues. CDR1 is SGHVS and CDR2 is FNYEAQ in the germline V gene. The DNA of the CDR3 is TGTGCCAACAGCTCCGGGACAGGGTCCTACAATGAGCAGTTCTTC. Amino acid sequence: CANSSGTGSYNEQFF.

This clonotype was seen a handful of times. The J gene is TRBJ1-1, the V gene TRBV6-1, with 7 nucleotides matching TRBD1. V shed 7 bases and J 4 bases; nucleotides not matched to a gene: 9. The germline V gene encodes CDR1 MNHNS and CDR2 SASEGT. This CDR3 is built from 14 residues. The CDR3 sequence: CASNGGGQATEAFF. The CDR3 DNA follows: TGTGCCAGCAACGGGGGAGGACAGGCCACTGAAGCTTTCTTT.

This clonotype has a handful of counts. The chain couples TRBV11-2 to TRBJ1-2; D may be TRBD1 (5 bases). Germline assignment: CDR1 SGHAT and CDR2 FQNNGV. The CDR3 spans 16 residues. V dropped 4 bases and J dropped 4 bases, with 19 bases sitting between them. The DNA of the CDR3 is TGTGCCAGCAGCTCAAGGGGACGGGCCTCAACCTATGGCTACACCTTC. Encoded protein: CASSSRGRASTYGYTF. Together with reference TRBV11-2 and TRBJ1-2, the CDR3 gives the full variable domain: EAGVAQSPRYKIIEKRQSVAFWCNPISGHATLYWYQQILGQGPKLLIQFQNNGVVDDSQLPKDRFSAERLKGVDSTLKIQPAKLEDSAVYLCASSSRGRASTYGYTFGSGTRLTVV.

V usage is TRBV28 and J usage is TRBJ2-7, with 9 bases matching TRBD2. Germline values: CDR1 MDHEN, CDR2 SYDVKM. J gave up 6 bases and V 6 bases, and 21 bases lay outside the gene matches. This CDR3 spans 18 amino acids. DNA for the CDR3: TGTGCCAGCAGCCCTGGGCGCCTAGGGGGTAGCGGGAGTCTCGAGCAGTACTTC. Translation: CASSPGRLGGSGSLEQYF.

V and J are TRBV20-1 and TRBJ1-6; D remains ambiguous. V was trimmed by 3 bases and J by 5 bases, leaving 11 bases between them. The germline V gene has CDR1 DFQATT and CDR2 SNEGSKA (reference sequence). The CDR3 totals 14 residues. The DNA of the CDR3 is TGCAGTGCTAGGTACGGGCCTGATAATTCACCCCTCCACTTT. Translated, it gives CSARYGPDNSPLHF.

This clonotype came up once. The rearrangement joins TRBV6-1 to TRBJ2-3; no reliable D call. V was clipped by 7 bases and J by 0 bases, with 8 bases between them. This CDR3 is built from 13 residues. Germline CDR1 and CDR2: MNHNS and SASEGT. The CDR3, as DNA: TGTGCCAGCACCGGATCTAGCACAGATACGCAGTATTTT. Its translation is CASTGSSTDTQYF.

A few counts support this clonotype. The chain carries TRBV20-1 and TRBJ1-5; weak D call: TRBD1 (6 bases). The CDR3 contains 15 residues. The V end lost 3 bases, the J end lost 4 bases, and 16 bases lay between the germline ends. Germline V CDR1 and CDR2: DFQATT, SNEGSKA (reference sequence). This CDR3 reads CSARFRGFGNQPQHF. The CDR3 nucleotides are TGCAGTGCTAGGTTCAGGGGATTCGGGAATCAGCCCCAGCATTTT.

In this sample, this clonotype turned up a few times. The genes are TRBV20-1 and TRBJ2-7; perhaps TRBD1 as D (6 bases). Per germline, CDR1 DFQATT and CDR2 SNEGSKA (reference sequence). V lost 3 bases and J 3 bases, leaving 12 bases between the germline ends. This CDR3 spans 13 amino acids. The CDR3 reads CSASPGQIYEQYF. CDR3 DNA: TGCAGTGCTAGCCCAGGACAGATCTACGAGCAGTACTTC.

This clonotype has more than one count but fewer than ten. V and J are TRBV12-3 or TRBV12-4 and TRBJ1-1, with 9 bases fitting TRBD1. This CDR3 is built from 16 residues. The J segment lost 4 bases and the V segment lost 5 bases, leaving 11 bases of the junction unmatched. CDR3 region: CASSLRPGQGVTEAFF. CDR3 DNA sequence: TGTGCCAGCAGTCTTAGACCGGGACAGGGAGTCACTGAAGCTTTCTTT.

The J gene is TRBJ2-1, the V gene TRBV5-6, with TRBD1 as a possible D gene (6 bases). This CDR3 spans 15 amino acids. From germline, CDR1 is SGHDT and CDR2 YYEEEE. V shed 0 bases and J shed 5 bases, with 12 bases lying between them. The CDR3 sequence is CASSLVGGPDNEQFF. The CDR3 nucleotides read TGTGCCAGCAGCTTGGTAGGGGGACCAGACAATGAGCAGTTCTTC.

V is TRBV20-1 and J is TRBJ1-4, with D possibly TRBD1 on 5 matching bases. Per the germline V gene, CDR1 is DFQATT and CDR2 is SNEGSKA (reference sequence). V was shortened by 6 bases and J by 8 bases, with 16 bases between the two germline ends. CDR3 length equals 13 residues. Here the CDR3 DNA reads TGCAGTGCCTTGGACACCGAGGGAGAAAAACTGTTTTTT. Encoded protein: CSALDTEGEKLFF.

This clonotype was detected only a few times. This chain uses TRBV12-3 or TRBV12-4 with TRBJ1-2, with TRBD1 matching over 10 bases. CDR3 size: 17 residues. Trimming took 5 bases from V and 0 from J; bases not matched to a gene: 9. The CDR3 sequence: CASSPRTGGAANYGYTF. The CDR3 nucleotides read TGTGCCAGCAGTCCTCGGACAGGGGGGGCGGCTAACTATGGCTACACCTTC.

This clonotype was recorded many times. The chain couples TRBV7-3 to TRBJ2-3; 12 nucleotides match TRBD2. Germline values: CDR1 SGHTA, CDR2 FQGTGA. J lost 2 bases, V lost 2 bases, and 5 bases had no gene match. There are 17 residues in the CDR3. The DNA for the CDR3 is TGTGCCAGCAGCTTACGGACTAGCGGGGTCCTCACAGATACGCAGTATTTT. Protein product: CASSLRTSGVLTDTQYF.